Each of the 31 T cell receptor beta chains below was sequenced from the same sample in a study of beta chain features in type 1 diabetes. What was sequenced were expressed TCRB transcripts, since all of the isolated RNA had been reverse transcribed. The data were produced by immunoSEQ multiplex PCR, yet TCRdb's version contains in-frame clones alone and is incomplete. The sample comprises 300,000 to 400,000 clones, approximately 12% of which are singletons, and roughly 0.015% rests with the top ten. Sequencing was performed on naive CD4+ T cells from blood. These receptors all come from a man aged 18 to 30 in good health.

The V gene is TRBV18, the J gene TRBJ1-4; 8 bases map to TRBD1. This CDR3 contains 17 residues. CDR1 is KGHSH and CDR2 is LQKENI in the germline V gene. The J segment lost 4 bases and the V segment lost 6 bases, leaving 13 bases of the junction unmatched. The CDR3 protein is CASSLRTGFQGNEKLFF. The CDR3 DNA sequence: TGTGCCAGCTCTCTACGGACAGGGTTCCAGGGTAATGAAAAACTGTTTTTT.

This clone was seen at least ten times. The chain combines TRBV29-1 with TRBJ1-2; D perhaps matches TRBD1 (5 bases). Germline-derived CDR1 and CDR2 are SQVTM and ANQGSEA. This CDR3 region has 10 residues. The germline V and J ends were trimmed by 3 bases and 6 bases, with 5 bases remaining between them. The CDR3 DNA sequence: TGCAGCGTTGACAGGGATGGCTACACCTTC. This gives the protein CSVDRDGYTF.

This clone was detected only a few times. The chain uses TRBV11-2 and TRBJ1-1, with D hard to call. From germline, CDR1 is SGHAT and CDR2 FQNNGV. V lost 1 base to trimming and J lost 5 bases, with 14 bases between them. The CDR3 consists of 15 residues. The CDR3 DNA reads as TGTGCCAGCAGCTTAGGGGTGGTCAGAGGGACTGAAGCTTTCTTT. The encoded protein is CASSLGVVRGTEAFF.

CDR3 bases: TGTGCCAGCAGTGTTATGCGGGGGGGCTTCCGGGAGCTGTTTTTT. This encodes CASSVMRGGFRELFF. The chain has TRBV2 and TRBJ2-2; TRBD2 matches at 9 bases. The germline gives CDR1 SNHLY, CDR2 FYNNEI. The trim removed 4 bases at V and 9 bases at J, leaving 9 bases unmatched. The CDR3 loop spans 15 amino acids.

Note on this clone: The sample has other DNA sequences that encode this CDR3 too. CDR3 nucleotide sequence: TGTGCCAGCAGTTCAGGGGGCCGGGAGACCCAGTACTTC. Translating it yields CASSSGGRETQYF. V and J are TRBV28 and TRBJ2-5, with 8 nucleotides matching TRBD1. The V and J ends lost 4 bases and 5 bases, in that order; junction bases with no gene match: 3. Germline V gene lookup returns CDR1 MDHEN and CDR2 SYDVKM. CDR3 size: 13 residues.

The genes are TRBV18 and TRBJ2-3; D is perhaps TRBD2 (6 bases). The V and J ends lost 4 bases and 4 bases respectively, with 12 bases between them. The CDR3 is 14 residues long. Germline V gives CDR1 KGHSH, CDR2 LQKENI. CDR3 amino acids: CASSHGTLPDTQYF. The CDR3 DNA reads TGTGCCAGCTCACACGGGACTCTCCCAGATACGCAGTATTTT.

The rearrangement joins TRBV18 to TRBJ2-3; TRBD2 agrees at 7 bases. The CDR3 runs to 16 residues. The J segment lost 0 bases and the V segment lost 3 bases, leaving 6 bases of the junction unmatched. Germline CDR1 KGHSH, CDR2 LQKENI. CDR3 DNA: TGTGCCAGCTCACCGATGCTAGCGGAAAGCACAGATACGCAGTATTTT. This gives the protein CASSPMLAESTDTQYF.

The rearrangement uses TRBV7-9 and TRBJ1-6, with D unclear. The germline V gene has CDR1 SEHNR and CDR2 FQNEAQ (reference sequence). The germline V and J ends were trimmed by 6 bases and 5 bases, with 8 bases remaining between them. CDR3 length equals 13 residues. DNA of the CDR3: TGTGCCAGCAGACTAGGGAATAATTCACCCCTCCACTTT. Its translation: CASRLGNNSPLHF.

The V gene is TRBV27, the J gene TRBJ1-2; TRBD1 is a possible D gene (6 bases). Looked up from germline, CDR1 is MNHEY and CDR2 is SMNVEV (reference sequence). This CDR3 comprises 15 residues. The germline V and J ends were trimmed by 2 bases and 4 bases, with 14 bases remaining between them. CDR3 DNA: TGTGCCAGCAGTTTAATCGGCAGGGGTGGCTATGGCTACACCTTC. Amino acid sequence: CASSLIGRGGYGYTF.

This clone was seen only a few times. V gene TRBV19 combines with J gene TRBJ2-2; a weak D match, TRBD1 (6 bases). Germline V gene data show CDR1 as LNHDA and CDR2 as SQIVND (reference sequence). The ends were cut back, 7 bases at V and 2 bases at J, with 11 bases in the middle. The CDR3 is 14 residues long. The CDR3 DNA is TGTGCCAGTACCTGGGACATCAACACCGGGGAGCTGTTTTTT. Protein product: CASTWDINTGELFF.

The table lists this clone with a few counts. The chain employs TRBV2 and TRBJ1-4; the D is unclear. The CDR3 covers 11 residues. Per germline, CDR1 SNHLY and CDR2 FYNNEI. Trimming left V 7 bases short and J 8 bases short, with 8 bases between. DNA of the CDR3: TGTGCCAGCACCCGAGGGGAAAAACTGTTTTTT. Translation gives CASTRGEKLFF.

V and J are TRBV10-3 and TRBJ1-4; possible D gene TRBD1, 6 bases. The CDR3 runs to 16 residues. Germline CDR1 reads ENHRY; CDR2 reads SYGVKD. Trimming removed 3 bases from V and 8 bases from J, with 19 bases in between. The CDR3, as DNA: TGTGCCATCAGTGAACACTTAGGACAGATGCGGGAAAAACTGTTTTTT. Translating it yields CAISEHLGQMREKLFF.

To note about this clone: Different DNA sequences within this sample yield the same CDR3. This chain joins TRBV5-1 and TRBJ1-4; the match to TRBD1 covers 10 bases. CDR1 and CDR2 (germline): SGHRS, YFSETQ. Trimming took 2 bases from V and 7 from J; bases not matched to a gene: 2. The CDR3 has 14 amino acids. The CDR3 DNA is TGCGCCAGCAGCTTTGGACAGGGGGGTGAAAAACTGTTTTTT. Translation gives CASSFGQGGEKLFF.

V usage is TRBV6-5 and J usage is TRBJ2-7; 8 bases agree with TRBD1. Germline CDR1 and CDR2: MNHEY and SVGAGI. With 2 bases clipped from V and 2 bases from J, the junction kept 5 bases outside the gene matches. The CDR3 consists of 15 residues. CDR3 loop: CASSYIPRGPYEQYF. The CDR3 nucleotides are TGTGCCAGCAGTTACATCCCCAGGGGGCCCTACGAGCAGTACTTC.

The gene calls are TRBV5-4 and TRBJ2-3; 9 positions match TRBD2. From germline, CDR1 is SGHNT and CDR2 YYREEE (reference sequence). This CDR3 region has 15 residues. Losses at the gene ends were 3 bases for V and 4 bases for J; bases not matched to a gene: 6. CDR3 sequence reads: CASSWRTSEADTQYF. As DNA, the CDR3 is TGTGCCAGCAGCTGGCGGACTAGCGAGGCAGATACGCAGTATTTT.

This clone came up a few times. This chain links TRBV6-5 with TRBJ2-3; perhaps TRBD2 as D (6 bases). The CDR3 contains 15 residues. V dropped 7 bases and J dropped 3 bases, with 17 bases sitting between them. CDR1 is MNHEY and CDR2 is SVGAGI in the germline V gene. The CDR3 here is CASNKRESGTDTQYF. Here the CDR3 DNA reads TGTGCCAGCAACAAACGGGAGTCCGGGACAGATACGCAGTATTTT.

The genes are TRBV5-4 and TRBJ1-2, with unresolved D. Germline CDR1 and CDR2: SGHNT and YYREEE (reference sequence). The CDR3 extends over 11 amino acids. Trimming removed 1 base from V and 5 bases from J, with 3 bases in between. The chain's CDR3 is CASSLRYGYTF. In nucleotides, the CDR3 is TGTGCCAGCAGCTTGCGGTATGGCTACACCTTC.

This clone was detected a few times. The chain combines TRBV18 with TRBJ1-1; possibly TRBD1 for D (6 bases). The ends were cut back, 6 bases at V and 0 bases at J, with 17 bases in the middle. The CDR3 spans 16 residues. CDR1 and CDR2 from the germline V gene are KGHSH and LQKENI. The CDR3 sequence is CASSQVGANVNTEAFF. As DNA, the CDR3 is TGTGCCAGCTCGCAGGTGGGGGCCAACGTGAACACTGAAGCTTTCTTT. Full variable domain (outside the CDR3, taken from reference TRBV18 and TRBJ1-1): NAGVMQNPRHLVRRRGQEARLRCSPMKGHSHVYWYRQLPEEGLKFMVYLQKENIIDESGMPKERFSAEFPKEGPSILRIQQVVRGDSAAYFCASSQVGANVNTEAFFGQGTRLTVV.

The chain has TRBV4-2 and TRBJ2-1, with 9 bases lining up with TRBD2. With V trimmed by 4 bases and J by 8 bases, 6 bases remained unmatched. The length of the CDR3 is 14 residues. Germline-derived CDR1 and CDR2 are LGHNA and YNFKEQ. The DNA for the CDR3 is TGTGCCAGCAGCCGTGGGACTAGCTGGGATGAGCAGTTCTTC. Amino acids: CASSRGTSWDEQFF.

V and J are TRBV4-2 and TRBJ2-1; 9 positions agree with TRBD2. CDR1 LGHNA and CDR2 YNFKEQ come from the germline V gene. The CDR3 contains 14 residues. With V trimmed by 0 bases and J by 16 bases, 10 bases remained unmatched. In nucleotides, the CDR3 is TGTGCCAGCAGCCAAGATGGGACTAGCCTTCAAAGTTTCTTC. Its protein product is CASSQDGTSLQSFF.

The sample holds a few counts of this clone. The V call is TRBV29-1, the J call TRBJ1-1; D not resolved. Germline loops: CDR1 SQVTM, CDR2 ANQGSEA. Trimming took off 1 base at V and 5 bases at J, with 14 bases between the two ends. This CDR3 region has 14 residues. CDR3 loop: CSVEVSATGTEAFF. The CDR3 region has the DNA TGCAGCGTTGAAGTATCGGCCACGGGGACTGAAGCTTTCTTT.

The V gene is TRBV5-4, the J gene TRBJ1-2; 10 bases map to TRBD1. V lost 4 bases, J lost 5 bases, and 5 bases stayed unmatched. Germline lookup yields CDR1 SGHNT and CDR2 YYREEE (reference sequence). This CDR3 contains 14 residues. The CDR3 nucleotides read TGTGCCAGCAGCCCGAGACAGGGGGCTTATGGCTACACCTTC. Amino acid sequence: CASSPRQGAYGYTF.

This clone was picked up a small number of times. The rearrangement links TRBV28 to TRBJ2-1, with D perhaps matching TRBD2 (5 bases). V lost 1 base and J lost 6, with 10 bases in between. Germline V CDR1 and CDR2: MDHEN, SYDVKM. CDR3 length equals 14 residues. The CDR3 sequence is CASSLSGMVNEQFF. In DNA, the CDR3 is TGTGCCAGCAGTTTATCGGGGATGGTCAATGAGCAGTTCTTC.

This clone was seen a handful of times. The gene calls are TRBV9 and TRBJ2-7; D may be TRBD1 (6 bases). Germline loops: CDR1 SGDLS, CDR2 YYNGEE. The CDR3 totals 15 residues. The V end lost 0 bases, the J end lost 4 bases, and 14 bases lay between the germline ends. In nucleotides, the CDR3 is TGTGCCAGCAGCGTAGCACCCGACAGGAGATACGAGCAGTACTTC. Amino acids: CASSVAPDRRYEQYF.

This clone has a handful of counts. The chain employs TRBV4-1 and TRBJ2-7; D might be TRBD2 (5 bases). The CDR3 runs 15 residues. Trimming left V 3 bases short and J 3 bases short, with 15 bases between. Germline V gene data show CDR1 as MGHRA and CDR2 as YSYEKL. For the CDR3, the DNA is TGCGCCAGCAGCCATCCTCCGGGGAGAGTCTACGAGCAGTACTTC. It codes for CASSHPPGRVYEQYF.

This clone was detected a few times. This chain links TRBV28 with TRBJ1-1, with 7 bases that match TRBD1. CDR1 MDHEN and CDR2 SYDVKM come from the germline V gene. Trimming removed 5 bases from V and 11 bases from J; junction bases left unmatched: 11. This CDR3 has 13 residues. DNA for the CDR3: TGTGCCAGCAGTCCCCGGGACAGAAGTTATGCTTTCTTT. It specifies CASSPRDRSYAFF.

The V and J genes are TRBV9 and TRBJ2-3, with TRBD1 matching 7 bases. V was pared by 2 bases and J by 3 bases, with 6 bases of the junction left unmatched. Germline V CDR1 and CDR2: SGDLS, YYNGEE. CDR3 length: 15 amino acids. CDR3 nucleotides: TGTGCCAGCAGCGTGGAACAGGGGTGGACAGATACGCAGTATTTT. Protein sequence: CASSVEQGWTDTQYF. Full variable domain (missing parts from reference TRBV9 and TRBJ2-3): DSGVTQTPKHLITATGQRVTLRCSPRSGDLSVYWYQQSLDQGLQFLIQYYNGEERAKGNILERFSAQQFPDLHSELNLSSLELGDSALYFCASSVEQGWTDTQYFGPGTRLTVL.

The V and J genes are TRBV30 and TRBJ2-1; D might be TRBD1 (6 bases). The CDR3 covers 15 residues. Germline V gene lookup returns CDR1 GTSNPN and CDR2 SVGIG (reference sequence). Trimming cost V 3 bases and J 4 bases, with 16 bases left between them. The CDR3 spells CAWSKATGSYNEQFF. DNA of the CDR3: TGTGCCTGGAGCAAGGCGACAGGCTCATACAATGAGCAGTTCTTC.

The chain recombines TRBV12-5 with TRBJ2-2; 7 bases align to TRBD1. V dropped 5 bases and J dropped 4; count of bases not matched to a gene: 4. The CDR3 contains 14 residues. Per germline, CDR1 LGHNT and CDR2 FRNRAP. This CDR3 reads CASGPGQRTGELFF. The CDR3, as DNA: TGTGCTAGTGGTCCGGGACAGCGCACCGGGGAGCTGTTTTTT.

This clone showed up just a few times. This sequence joins TRBV7-2 and TRBJ1-1; TRBD1 is a possible D gene (5 bases). Germline-derived CDR1 and CDR2 are SGHTA and FQGNSA. The CDR3 is 16 amino acids. Trimming stripped 0 bases from V and 5 bases from J, with 16 bases between. CDR3 loop: CASSLASGARGTEAFF. DNA of the CDR3: TGTGCCAGCAGCTTAGCGAGTGGAGCCCGGGGGACTGAAGCTTTCTTT.

The rearrangement joins TRBV28 to TRBJ1-1; 7 bases agree with TRBD1. Trimming removed 0 bases from V and 2 bases from J; junction bases left unmatched: 3. The CDR3 consists of 15 residues. Germline V CDR1 and CDR2: MDHEN, SYDVKM. CDR3 DNA sequence: TGTGCCAGCAGTTTATGGACAGGGCGTAACACTGAAGCTTTCTTT. Translating gives CASSLWTGRNTEAFF. Full variable domain (outside the CDR3, taken from reference TRBV28 and TRBJ1-1): DVKVTQSSRYLVKRTGEKVFLECVQDMDHENMFWYRQDPGLGLRLIYFSYDVKMKEKGDIPEGYSVSREKKERFSLILESASTNQTSMYLCASSLWTGRNTEAFFGQGTRLTVV.